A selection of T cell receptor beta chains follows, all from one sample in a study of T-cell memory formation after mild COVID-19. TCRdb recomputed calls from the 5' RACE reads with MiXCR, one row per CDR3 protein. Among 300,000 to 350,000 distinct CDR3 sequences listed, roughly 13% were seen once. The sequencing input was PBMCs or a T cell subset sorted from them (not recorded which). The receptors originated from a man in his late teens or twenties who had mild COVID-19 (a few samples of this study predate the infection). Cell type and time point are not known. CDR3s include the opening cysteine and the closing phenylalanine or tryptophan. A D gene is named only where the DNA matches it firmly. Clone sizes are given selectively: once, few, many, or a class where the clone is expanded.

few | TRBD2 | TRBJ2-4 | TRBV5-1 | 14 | TGCGCCAGCAGCTCGGCTGGGGGGGGAAACATTCAGTACTTC | CASSSAGGGNIQYF
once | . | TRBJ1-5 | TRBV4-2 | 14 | TGTGCCAGCAGCCAAGAGGGGTTAGATCAGCCCCAGCATTTT | CASSQEGLDQPQHF
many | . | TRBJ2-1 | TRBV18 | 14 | TGTGCCAGCTCGGACAGCAGCTCCTACAATGAGCAGTTCTTC | CASSDSSSYNEQFF
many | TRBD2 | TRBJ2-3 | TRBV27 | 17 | TGTGCCAGCAGTTTAGAAGGAACTAGCGGGGGTTGGCATACGCAGTATTTT | CASSLEGTSGGWHTQYF
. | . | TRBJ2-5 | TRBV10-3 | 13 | TGTGCCATCAGCCCCGACAGACAAGAGACCCAGTACTTC | CAISPDRQETQYF
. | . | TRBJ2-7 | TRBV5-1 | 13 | TGCGCCAGCAGCTTAATCACAGGGCCCGGGGAGTACTTC | CASSLITGPGEYF
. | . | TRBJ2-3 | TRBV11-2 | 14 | TGTGCCAGCAGGTCAGAGATCCACACAGATACGCAGTATTTT | CASRSEIHTDTQYF
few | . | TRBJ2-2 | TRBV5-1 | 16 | TGCGCCAGCAGCTTGGTAGGGAATTGGAATCCCGGGGAGCTGTTTTTT | CASSLVGNWNPGELFF
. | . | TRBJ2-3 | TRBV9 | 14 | TGTGCCAGCAGCCCCCTCCCCAGGGCAGATACGCAGTATTTT | CASSPLPRADTQYF
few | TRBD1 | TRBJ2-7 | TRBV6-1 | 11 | TGTGCCCTTTTCGGACAGGGCGAGCAGTACTTC | CALFGQGEQYF
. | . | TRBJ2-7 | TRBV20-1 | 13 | TGCAGTGCCCCCGACAGGTCGGGGGGCGAGCAGTACTTC | CSAPDRSGGEQYF
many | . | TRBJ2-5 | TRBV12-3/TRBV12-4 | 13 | TGTGCCAGCAGTAGCAGTGGCCAAGAGACCCAGTACTTC | CASSSSGQETQYF
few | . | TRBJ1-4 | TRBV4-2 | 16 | TGTGCCAGCAGCCAAGACTATTGGGGGCAGGATGAAAAACTGTTTTTT | CASSQDYWGQDEKLFF
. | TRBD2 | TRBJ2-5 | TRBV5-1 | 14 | TGCGCCAGCAGCGCAAGCGGGAGTCGGGAGACCCAGTACTTC | CASSASGSRETQYF
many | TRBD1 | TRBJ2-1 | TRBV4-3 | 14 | TGCGCCAGCAGCCGACCGGGACAGGGATATGAGCAGTTCTTC | CASSRPGQGYEQFF
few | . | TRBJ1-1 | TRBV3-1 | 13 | TGTGCCAGCAGCCAATTGGGCGGTTCTGAAGCTTTCTTT | CASSQLGGSEAFF
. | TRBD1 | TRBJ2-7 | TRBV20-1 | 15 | TGCAGTGCTGGGTTCTACCGGGACAGGGCGAACGAGCAGTACTTC | CSAGFYRDRANEQYF
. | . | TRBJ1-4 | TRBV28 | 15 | TGTGCCAGCAGTCCTTACAGAGGCCCGCGTGAAAAACTGTTTTTT | CASSPYRGPREKLFF
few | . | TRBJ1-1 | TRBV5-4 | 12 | TGTGCCAGCAGCTTTGGATGGACTGAAGCTTTCTTT | CASSFGWTEAFF
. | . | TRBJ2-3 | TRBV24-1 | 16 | TGTGCCACCAGTGCTCGCGGACTTCCTTACACAGATACGCAGTATTTT | CATSARGLPYTDTQYF
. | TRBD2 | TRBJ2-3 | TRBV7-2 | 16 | TGTGCCAGCAGCGTACTAGCGGGGGTGGCCACAGATACGCAGTATTTT | CASSVLAGVATDTQYF
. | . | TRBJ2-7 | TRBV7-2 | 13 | TGTGCCAGCAGCCTCAACTTAACGCCCGAGCAGTACTTC | CASSLNLTPEQYF
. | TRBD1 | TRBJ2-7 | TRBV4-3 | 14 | TGCGCCAGCAGCCAAGCCGGGACAGGGTACGAGCAGTACTTC | CASSQAGTGYEQYF
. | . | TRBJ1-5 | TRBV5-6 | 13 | TGTGCCAGCAGCCGTCGGAATAATCAGCCCCAGCATTTT | CASSRRNNQPQHF
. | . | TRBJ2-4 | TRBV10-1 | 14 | TGCGCCAGCAGTGATTCTGTAAGGACAGACATTCAGTACTTC | CASSDSVRTDIQYF
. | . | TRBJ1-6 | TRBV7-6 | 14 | TGTGCCAGCAGCACCCAGGACATCAATTCACCCCTCCACTTT | CASSTQDINSPLHF
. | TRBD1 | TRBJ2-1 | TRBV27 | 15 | TGTGCCAGCAGTACACCGGGACAGGGAGGCTATGAGCAGTTCTTC | CASSTPGQGGYEQFF
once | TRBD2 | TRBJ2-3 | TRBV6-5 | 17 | TGTGCCAGCAGTTACAGCCCCCGACTAGCGGGGGAGGATACGCAGTATTTT | CASSYSPRLAGEDTQYF
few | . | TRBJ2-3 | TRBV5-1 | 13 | TGCGCCAGCAGCCGAGTTTTCTTAGATACGCAGTATTTT | CASSRVFLDTQYF
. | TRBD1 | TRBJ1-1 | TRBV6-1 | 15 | TGTGCCAGCAGTGGGATACAGGGGGCAGGCACTGAAGCTTTCTTT | CASSGIQGAGTEAFF
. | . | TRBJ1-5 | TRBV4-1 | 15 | TGCGCCAGCAAGTCAGGAGATTATAGCAATCAGCCCCAGCATTTT | CASKSGDYSNQPQHF
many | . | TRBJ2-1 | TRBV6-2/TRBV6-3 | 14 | TGTGCCAGCAGTTACTCAATTAGTTACAATGAGCAGTTCTTC | CASSYSISYNEQFF
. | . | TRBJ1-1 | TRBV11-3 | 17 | TGTGCCAGCAGCTTAGTTGGCGGGGGCAAGAGGAACACTGAAGCTTTCTTT | CASSLVGGGKRNTEAFF
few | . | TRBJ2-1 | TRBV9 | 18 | TGTGCCAGCAGCCCCCGAGGGGGGACACGAGATTCCTACAATGAGCAGTTCTTC | CASSPRGGTRDSYNEQFF
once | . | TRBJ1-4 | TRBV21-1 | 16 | TGTGCCAGCAGCGATCAGGGAGGATTGGTCGGTGAAAAACTGTTTTTT | CASSDQGGLVGEKLFF
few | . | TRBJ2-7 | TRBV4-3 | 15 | TGCGCCAGCAGCCCAGGGACACATGGCTCCTACGAGCAGTACTTC | CASSPGTHGSYEQYF
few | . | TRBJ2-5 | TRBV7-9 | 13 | TGTGCCAGCAGCTTATCAGGGCTCGAGACCCAGTACTTC | CASSLSGLETQYF
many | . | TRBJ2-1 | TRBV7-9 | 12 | TGTGCCAGCGGCTTAGGGGGCAATGAGCAGTTCTTC | CASGLGGNEQFF
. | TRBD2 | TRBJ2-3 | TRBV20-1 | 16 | TGCAGTGCTAGAGGGGTATGGGGGGGGTCCCCAGATACGCAGTATTTT | CSARGVWGGSPDTQYF
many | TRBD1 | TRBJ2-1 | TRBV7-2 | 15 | TGTGCCAGCAGCCCTGCGGGACAGGGTTACAATGAGCAGTTCTTC | CASSPAGQGYNEQFF
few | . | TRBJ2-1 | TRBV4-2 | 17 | TGTGCCAGCAGCCAAGATGGGACCAGAGGGGCCTACAATGAGCAGTTCTTC | CASSQDGTRGAYNEQFF
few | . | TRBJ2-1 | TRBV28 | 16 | TGTGCCAGCAGCCAAGGGGGGCTCCTCCTTTACAATGAGCAGTTCTTC | CASSQGGLLLYNEQFF
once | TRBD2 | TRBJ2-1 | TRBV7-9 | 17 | TGTGCCAGCAGCTTAGAGACTAGCGGGGGGTCCTACAATGAGCAGTTCTTC | CASSLETSGGSYNEQFF
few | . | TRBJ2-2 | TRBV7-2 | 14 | TGTGCCAGCAGCTTAGATGCGAACACCGGGGAGCTGTTTTTT | CASSLDANTGELFF
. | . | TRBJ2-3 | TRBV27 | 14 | TGTGCCAGCAGTCCTTGGACGGGGACAGATACGCAGTATTTT | CASSPWTGTDTQYF
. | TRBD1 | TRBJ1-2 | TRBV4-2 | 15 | TGTGCCAGCAGCCAAGGGACAGGGCCTACCTATGGCTACACCTTC | CASSQGTGPTYGYTF
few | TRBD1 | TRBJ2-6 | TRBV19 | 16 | TGTGCCAGTAGTCGTCAGGGGGCCGGTGGGGCCAACGTCCTGACTTTC | CASSRQGAGGANVLTF
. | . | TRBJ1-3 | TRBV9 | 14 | TGTGCCAGCAGCGTAGAGGCCGCCGGAAACACCATATATTTT | CASSVEAAGNTIYF
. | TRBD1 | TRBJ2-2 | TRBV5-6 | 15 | TGTGCCAGCAGCACTCAGGGGGCTTGGGACGGGGAGCTGTTTTTT | CASSTQGAWDGELFF
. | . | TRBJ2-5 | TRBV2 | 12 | TGTGCCAGCAGTGAAGGGGGAGAGACCCAGTACTTC | CASSEGGETQYF
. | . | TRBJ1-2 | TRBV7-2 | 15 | TGTGCCAGCAGCTTAGGGGGCAGGCGGGGCTATGGCTACACCTTC | CASSLGGRRGYGYTF
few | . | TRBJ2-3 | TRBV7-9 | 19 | TGTGCCAGCAGCTTCTCTGAGTTCTGGAGGGACTCGCGCACAGATACGCAGTATTTT | CASSFSEFWRDSRTDTQYF
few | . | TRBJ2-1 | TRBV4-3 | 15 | TGCGCCAGCAGCCAAGGGGTGGGTTCCTACAATGAGCAGTTCTTC | CASSQGVGSYNEQFF
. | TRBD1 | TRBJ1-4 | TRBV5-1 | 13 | TGCGCCAGCAGCTTGGAACAGGGGCATGGGGTGTTTTTT | CASSLEQGHGVFF
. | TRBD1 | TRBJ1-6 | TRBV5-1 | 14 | TGCGCCAGCAGCCCGGACAGGGTCAATTCACCCCTCCACTTT | CASSPDRVNSPLHF